Presented here are 3 T cell receptor beta chains from one specimen sequenced in a study of regulatory and conventional T cells in RAG deficiency. Genomic DNA came from blood conventional CD4+ T cells gated CD25-low CD127-high. Libraries were prepared by immunoSEQ multiplex PCR; TCRdb keeps only in-frame clonotypes and omits some of them. The table lists some 23,000 clones, 85% to 95% of them singletons. The sample also formed part of further work on regulatory T cells. Turning to that study: The PCR used 52 TRBV and 13 TRBJ primers.

The sample was CD4+ T cells sorted from blood. The receptors were gathered from a human donor in good health.

Concerning this clone itself: Other DNA sequences in the same sample also yield this CDR3. The gene calls are TRBV29-1 and TRBJ2-7; tentative D call: TRBD1 (5 bases). Between the trimmed V and J ends, which lost 3 bases and 7 bases, there was a span of 16 bases. This CDR3 contains 13 residues. The germline CDR1 and CDR2 sequences are SQVTM and ANQGSEA. The CDR3 is CSVEASRGNEQYF. Here the CDR3 DNA reads TGCAGCGTTGAGGCTAGTAGGGGCAATGAGCAGTACTTC.

The chain uses TRBV6-1 and TRBJ1-2, with a possible D match to TRBD1 (6 bases). The V end lost 3 bases, the J end lost 6 bases, and 11 bases lay between the germline ends. The length of the CDR3 is 13 residues. Germline CDR1 MNHNS, CDR2 SASEGT. CDR3 amino acids: CASSDIQGNGYTF. CDR3 sequence (DNA): TGTGCCAGCAGTGATATCCAGGGGAATGGCTACACCTTC.

This chain links TRBV5-4 with TRBJ1-2; 10 bases map to TRBD1. Germline V lookup: CDR1 SGHNT, CDR2 YYREEE (reference sequence). The CDR3 runs to 12 residues. J lost 13 bases, V lost 3 bases, and 6 bases had no gene match. The CDR3 spells CASSSGQGGPTF. CDR3 sequence (DNA): TGTGCCAGCAGCTCCGGACAGGGGGGCCCCACCTTC.